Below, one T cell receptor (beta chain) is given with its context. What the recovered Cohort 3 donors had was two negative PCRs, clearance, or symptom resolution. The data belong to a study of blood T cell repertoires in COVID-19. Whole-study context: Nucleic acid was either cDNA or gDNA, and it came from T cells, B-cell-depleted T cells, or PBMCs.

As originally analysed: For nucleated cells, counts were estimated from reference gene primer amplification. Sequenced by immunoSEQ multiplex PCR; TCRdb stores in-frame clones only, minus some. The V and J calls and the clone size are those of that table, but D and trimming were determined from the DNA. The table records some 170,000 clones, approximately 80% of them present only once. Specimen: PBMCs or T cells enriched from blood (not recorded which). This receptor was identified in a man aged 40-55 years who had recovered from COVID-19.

CDR3 sequence (DNA): TGCGCCAGCAGCTTGGCCGGATGGAGCGGGAACACCGGGGAGCTGTTTTTT. Translated, it gives CASSLAGWSGNTGELFF. The rearrangement joins TRBV5-1 to TRBJ2-2; possibly TRBD2 for D (5 bases). Germline V gene sequence: CDR1 SGHRS, CDR2 YFSETQ. The germline V and J ends were trimmed by 0 bases and 1 base, with 13 bases remaining between them. This CDR3 comprises 17 residues. Full variable domain (rest looked up from reference TRBV5-1 and TRBJ2-2): KAGVTQTPRYLIKTRGQQVTLSCSPISGHRSVSWYQQTPGQGLQFLFEYFSETQRNKGNFPGRFSGRQFSNSRSEMNVSTLELGDSALYLCASSLAGWSGNTGELFFGEGSRLTVL.